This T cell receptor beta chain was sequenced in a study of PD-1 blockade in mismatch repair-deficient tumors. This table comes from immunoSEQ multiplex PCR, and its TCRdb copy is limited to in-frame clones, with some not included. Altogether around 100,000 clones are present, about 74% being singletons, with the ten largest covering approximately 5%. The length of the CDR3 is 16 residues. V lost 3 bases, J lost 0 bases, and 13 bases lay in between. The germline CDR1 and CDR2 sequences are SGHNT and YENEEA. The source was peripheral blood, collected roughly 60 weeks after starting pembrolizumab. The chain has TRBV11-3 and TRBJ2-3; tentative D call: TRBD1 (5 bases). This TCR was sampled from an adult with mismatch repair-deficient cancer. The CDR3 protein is CASSFRRGGSTDTQYF. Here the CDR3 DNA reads TGTGCCAGCAGCTTTCGTAGGGGCGGTAGCACAGATACGCAGTATTTT.